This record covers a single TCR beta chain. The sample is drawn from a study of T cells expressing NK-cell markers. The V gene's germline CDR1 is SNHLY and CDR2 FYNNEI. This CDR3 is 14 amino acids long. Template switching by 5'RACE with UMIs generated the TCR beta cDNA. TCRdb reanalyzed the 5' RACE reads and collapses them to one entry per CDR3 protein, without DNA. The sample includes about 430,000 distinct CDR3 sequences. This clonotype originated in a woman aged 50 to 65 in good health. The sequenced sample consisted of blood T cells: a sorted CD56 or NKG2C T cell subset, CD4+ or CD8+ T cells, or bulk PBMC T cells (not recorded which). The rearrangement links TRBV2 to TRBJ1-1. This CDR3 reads CASEESFSNTEAFF. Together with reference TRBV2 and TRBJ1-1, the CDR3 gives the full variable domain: EPEVTQTPSHQVTQMGQEVILRCVPISNHLYFYWYRQILGQKVEFLVSFYNNEISEKSEIFDDQFSVERPDGSNFTLKIRSTKLEDSAMYFCASEESFSNTEAFFGQGTRLTVV.